The 4 T cell receptor beta chains presented below share a single source sample, sequenced in a study of cytomegalovirus exposure and HLA in healthy donors. The PCR was carried out with 60 Vbeta primers and 13 Jbeta primers. Clones were sequenced by immunoSEQ multiplex PCR, and TCRdb holds only the in-frame ones, with some missing. Altogether about 140,000 clones are present, almost 85% being singletons, with the ten largest covering approximately 1.5%. The sequenced sample was PBMCs. The receptor source for this set is a man aged 25 to 40 in good health and CMV-seropositive.

The V call is TRBV28, the J call TRBJ2-3; D is undetermined. Germline V lookup: CDR1 MDHEN, CDR2 SYDVKM. The CDR3 totals 15 residues. V was cut by 4 bases and J by 0 bases, with 11 bases left in between. The CDR3 DNA reads as TGTGCCAGCAGTTCCCCCCCGACTAGCACAGATACGCAGTATTTT. This gives the protein CASSSPPTSTDTQYF.

V is TRBV6-5 and J is TRBJ2-5, with D unresolved. This CDR3 spans 14 amino acids. The V gene's germline CDR1 is MNHEY and CDR2 SVGAGI. The V end was cut by 6 bases, the J end by 1 base, with 12 bases between. The CDR3 bases are TGTGCCAGCAGCCTGACATTTTCCCAAGAGACCCAGTACTTC. Translation gives CASSLTFSQETQYF.

In its sample, this clone was seen a few times. The J gene is TRBJ2-5, the V gene TRBV5-1; perhaps TRBD1 as D (6 bases). V was trimmed by 4 bases and J by 2 bases, leaving 9 bases between them. Germline CDR1 and CDR2: SGHRS and YFSETQ. The CDR3 is 13 residues long. The CDR3 region is CASSPGVQETQYF. In DNA, the CDR3 is TGCGCCAGCAGCCCAGGGGTGCAAGAGACCCAGTACTTC.

The rearrangement joins TRBV5-1 to TRBJ2-1; the match to TRBD2 covers 7 bases. The V gene's germline CDR1 is SGHRS and CDR2 YFSETQ. The V gene end was trimmed by 4 bases and the J gene end by 2 bases; junction bases not matched to a gene: 9. The CDR3 extends over 16 amino acids. In nucleotides, the CDR3 is TGCGCCAGCAGCGGAGGCGGGAGATGGACCTACAATGAGCAGTTCTTC. This translates into CASSGGGRWTYNEQFF.